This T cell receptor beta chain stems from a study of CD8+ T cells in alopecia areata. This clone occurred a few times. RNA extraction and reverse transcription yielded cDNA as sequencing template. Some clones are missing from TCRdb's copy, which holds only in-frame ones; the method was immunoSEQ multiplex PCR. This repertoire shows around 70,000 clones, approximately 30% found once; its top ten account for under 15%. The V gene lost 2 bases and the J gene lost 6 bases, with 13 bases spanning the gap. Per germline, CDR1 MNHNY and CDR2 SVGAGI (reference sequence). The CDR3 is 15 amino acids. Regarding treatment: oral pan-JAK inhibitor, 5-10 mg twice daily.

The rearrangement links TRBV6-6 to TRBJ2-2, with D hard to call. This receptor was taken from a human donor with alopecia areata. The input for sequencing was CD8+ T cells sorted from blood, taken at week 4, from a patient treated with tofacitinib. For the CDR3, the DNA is TGTGCCAGCAGTTACAGGGCTGGGTATGCCGGGGAGCTGTTTTTT. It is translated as CASSYRAGYAGELFF.